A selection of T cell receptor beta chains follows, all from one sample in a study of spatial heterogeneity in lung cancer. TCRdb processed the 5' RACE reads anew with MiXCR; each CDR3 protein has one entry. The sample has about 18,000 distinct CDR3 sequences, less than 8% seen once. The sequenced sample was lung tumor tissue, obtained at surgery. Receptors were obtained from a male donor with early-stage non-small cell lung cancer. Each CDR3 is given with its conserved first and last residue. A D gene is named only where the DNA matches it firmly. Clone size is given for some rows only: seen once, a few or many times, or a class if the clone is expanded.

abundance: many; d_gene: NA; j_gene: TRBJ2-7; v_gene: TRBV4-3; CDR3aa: CASSQDLRNSYEQYF; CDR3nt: TGCGCCAGCAGCCAAGATTTACGGAACTCCTACGAGCAGTACTTC
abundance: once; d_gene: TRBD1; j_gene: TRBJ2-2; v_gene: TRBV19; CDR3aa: CANSQTGDAGELFF; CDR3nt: TGTGCCAATAGCCAGACAGGGGACGCCGGGGAGCTGTTTTTT
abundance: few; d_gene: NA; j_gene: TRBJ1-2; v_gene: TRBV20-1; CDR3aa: CSARDQGTAVNF; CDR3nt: TGCAGTGCTAGAGATCAGGGGACCGCCGTCAACTTC
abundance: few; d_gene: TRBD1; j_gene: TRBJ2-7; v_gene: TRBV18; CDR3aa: CASSVAGTGGHEQYF; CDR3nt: TGTGCCAGCTCTGTTGCCGGGACAGGGGGCCACGAGCAGTACTTC
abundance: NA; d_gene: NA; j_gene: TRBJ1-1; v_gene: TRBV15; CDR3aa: CATSASRQQAFF; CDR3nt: TGTGCCACCAGCGCCTCTCGACAGCAAGCTTTCTTT
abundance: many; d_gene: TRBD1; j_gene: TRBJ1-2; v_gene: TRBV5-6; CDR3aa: CASSLSGDRGTYGYTF; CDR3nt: TGTGCCAGCAGCCTTTCCGGGGACAGGGGTACCTATGGCTACACCTTC
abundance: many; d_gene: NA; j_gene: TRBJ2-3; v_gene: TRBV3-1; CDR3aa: CASSQAGLQSGDTQYF; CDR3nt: TGTGCCAGCAGCCAAGCTGGACTCCAGAGCGGAGATACGCAGTATTTT
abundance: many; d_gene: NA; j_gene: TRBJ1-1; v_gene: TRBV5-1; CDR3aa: CASSPDGNTEAFF; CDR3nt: TGCGCCAGCAGTCCGGACGGAAACACTGAAGCTTTCTTT
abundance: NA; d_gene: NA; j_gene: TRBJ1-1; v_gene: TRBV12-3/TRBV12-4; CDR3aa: CASTPGGGNVNTEAFF; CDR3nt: TGTGCCAGCACCCCCGGGGGAGGGAACGTGAACACTGAAGCTTTCTTT
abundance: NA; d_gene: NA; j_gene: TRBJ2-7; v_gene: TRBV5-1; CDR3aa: CASRHRETYEQYF; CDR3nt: TGCGCCAGCAGACACCGGGAGACCTACGAGCAGTACTTC
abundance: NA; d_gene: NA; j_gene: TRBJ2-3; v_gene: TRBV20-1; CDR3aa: CSARDYRGTDTQYF; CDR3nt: TGCAGTGCTAGAGACTACAGGGGCACAGATACGCAGTATTTT
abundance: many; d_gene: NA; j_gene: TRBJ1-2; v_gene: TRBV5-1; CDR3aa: CASSLEGTRNNYGYTF; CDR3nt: TGCGCCAGCAGCTTGGAGGGGACACGGAATAACTATGGCTACACCTTC
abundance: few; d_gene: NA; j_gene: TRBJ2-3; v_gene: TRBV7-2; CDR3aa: CASSPGTTQAHTQYF; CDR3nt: TGTGCCAGCAGCCCCGGGACCACACAAGCCCATACGCAGTATTTT
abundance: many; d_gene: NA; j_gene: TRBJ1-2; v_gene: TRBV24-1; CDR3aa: CATSDLRGDGYTF; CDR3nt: TGTGCCACCAGTGATTTGCGGGGGGATGGCTACACCTTC
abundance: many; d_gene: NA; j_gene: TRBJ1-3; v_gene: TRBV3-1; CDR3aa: CASSQVLGLESTIYF; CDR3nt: TGTGCCAGCAGCCAAGTCCTGGGATTAGAGTCCACCATATATTTT
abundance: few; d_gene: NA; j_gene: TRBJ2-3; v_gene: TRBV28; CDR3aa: CASRQSTDTQYF; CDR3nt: TGTGCCAGCAGGCAAAGTACAGATACGCAGTATTTT
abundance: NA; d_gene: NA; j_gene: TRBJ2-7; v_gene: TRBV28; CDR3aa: CASSPGDSHEQYF; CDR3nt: TGTGCCAGCAGCCCCGGGGATTCCCACGAGCAGTACTTC
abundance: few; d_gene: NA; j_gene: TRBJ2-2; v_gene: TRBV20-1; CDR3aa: CSASKGQEVTGELFF; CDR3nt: TGCAGTGCTAGTAAGGGCCAGGAGGTCACCGGGGAGCTGTTTTTT
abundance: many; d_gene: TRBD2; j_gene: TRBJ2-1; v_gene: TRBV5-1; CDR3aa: CASSLVLAGDNEQFF; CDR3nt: TGCGCCAGCAGCTTGGTACTAGCGGGGGACAATGAGCAGTTCTTC
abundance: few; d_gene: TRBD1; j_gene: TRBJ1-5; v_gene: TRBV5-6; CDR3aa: CASSRTGDAQPQHF; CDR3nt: TGTGCCAGCAGCCGGACAGGGGATGCTCAGCCCCAGCATTTT
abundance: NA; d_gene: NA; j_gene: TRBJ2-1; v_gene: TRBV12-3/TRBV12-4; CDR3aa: CASSRNHEQFF; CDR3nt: TGTGCCAGCAGCCGCAACCATGAGCAGTTCTTC
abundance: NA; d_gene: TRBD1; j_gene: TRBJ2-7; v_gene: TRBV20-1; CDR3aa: CSASGTGFYEQYF; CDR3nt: TGCAGTGCGTCCGGGACAGGGTTCTACGAGCAGTACTTC
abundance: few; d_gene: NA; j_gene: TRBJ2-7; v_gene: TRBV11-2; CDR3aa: CASSLARGVVYEQYF; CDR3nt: TGTGCCAGCAGCTTAGCGAGGGGGGTCGTCTACGAGCAGTACTTC
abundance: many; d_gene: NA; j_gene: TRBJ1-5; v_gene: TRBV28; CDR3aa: CASRKNYRVGSNQPQHF; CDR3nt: TGTGCCAGCAGGAAGAACTACCGGGTCGGAAGCAATCAGCCCCAGCATTTT
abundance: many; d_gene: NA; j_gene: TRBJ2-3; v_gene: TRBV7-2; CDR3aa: CASSSLASTDTQYF; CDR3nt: TGTGCCAGCAGCTCACTAGCATCAACAGATACGCAGTATTTT
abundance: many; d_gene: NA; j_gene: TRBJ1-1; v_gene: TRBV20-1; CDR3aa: CSASGGSMNTEAFF; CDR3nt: TGCAGTGCTAGCGGGGGCTCTATGAACACTGAAGCTTTCTTT
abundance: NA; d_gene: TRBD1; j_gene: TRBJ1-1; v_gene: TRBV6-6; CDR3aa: CASSRDSNTEAFF; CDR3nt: TGTGCCAGCAGCCGGGACAGTAACACTGAAGCTTTCTTT
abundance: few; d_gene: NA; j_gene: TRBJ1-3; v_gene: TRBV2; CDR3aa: CASSEGLAGNTIYF; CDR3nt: TGTGCCAGCAGTGAAGGTCTAGCGGGAAACACCATATATTTT
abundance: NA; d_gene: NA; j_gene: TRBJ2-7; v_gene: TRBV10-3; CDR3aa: CAIVEGNPNYEQYF; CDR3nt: TGTGCCATCGTGGAGGGAAATCCCAATTACGAGCAGTACTTC
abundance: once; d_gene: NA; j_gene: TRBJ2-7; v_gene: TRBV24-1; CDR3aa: CATSDSGPYTYEQYF; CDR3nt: TGTGCCACCAGTGATTCCGGGCCCTATACCTACGAGCAGTACTTC
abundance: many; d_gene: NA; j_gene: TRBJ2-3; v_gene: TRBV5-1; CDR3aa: CASSLGDASDTQYF; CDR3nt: TGCGCCAGCAGCTTGGGGGACGCCTCAGATACGCAGTATTTT
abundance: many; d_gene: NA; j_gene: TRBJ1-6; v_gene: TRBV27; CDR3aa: CASSLISTGPSPLHF; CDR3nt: TGTGCCAGCAGTTTAATTTCGACAGGTCCATCACCCCTCCACTTT